Below are 26 T cell receptor beta chains sequenced from a single sample in a study of blood T cell repertoires in COVID-19. The assay was immunoSEQ multiplex PCR, and TCRdb's table has in-frame clones only and misses some. The data show about 84,000 clones, 80% to 90% seen once. What was sequenced was peripheral blood. These receptors originate from a man older than 75 with active or convalescent COVID-19.

This chain uses TRBV28 with TRBJ1-2; no reliable D call. Germline assignment: CDR1 MDHEN and CDR2 SYDVKM. Trimming removed 5 bases at V and 1 base at J, with 8 bases between. This CDR3 region has 13 residues. Here the CDR3 DNA reads TGTGCCAGCAGTCAAAGCTATAACTATGGCTACACCTTC. Translating it yields CASSQSYNYGYTF.

V is TRBV6-4 and J is TRBJ2-3; 8 nucleotides align to TRBD1. V trimming: 6 bases; J trimming: 9 bases; junction bases outside the gene matches: 2. The CDR3 is 11 amino acids. Germline assignment: CDR1 MRHNA and CDR2 SNTAGT. DNA of the CDR3: TGTGCCAGCAGCCAGGGGGCGACGCAGTATTTT. As protein: CASSQGATQYF.

V gene TRBV28 combines with J gene TRBJ2-1; 7 bases are shared with TRBD2. The CDR3 runs to 13 residues. V was pared by 6 bases and J by 5 bases, with 4 bases of the junction left unmatched. From germline, CDR1 is MDHEN and CDR2 SYDVKM. For the CDR3, the DNA is TGTGCCAGCAGGAGCGGGACCAACAATGAGCAGTTCTTC. This codes for CASRSGTNNEQFF.

The V call is TRBV19, the J call TRBJ2-3; D might be TRBD2 (6 bases). Germline assignment: CDR1 LNHDA and CDR2 SQIVND (reference sequence). The length of the CDR3 is 18 residues. With 0 bases removed from V and 0 bases from J, the gap between germline ends came to 16 bases. This CDR3 is CASSIDLLAGKSTDTQYF. CDR3 DNA sequence: TGTGCCAGTAGTATAGATCTCTTGGCGGGGAAGAGCACAGATACGCAGTATTTT.

This clone has only a few counts. The genes are TRBV7-2 and TRBJ1-2; TRBD1 is a possible D gene (5 bases). Germline-derived CDR1 and CDR2 are SGHTA and FQGNSA. The CDR3 has 12 amino acids. Trimming took off 6 bases at V and 4 bases at J, with 9 bases between the two ends. Here the CDR3 DNA reads TGTGCCAGCAGGGGGCCAGGCTATGGCTACACCTTC. Its translation is CASRGPGYGYTF.

The rearrangement joins TRBV7-9 to TRBJ1-1, with D possibly matching TRBD1 (6 bases). Germline lookup yields CDR1 SEHNR and CDR2 FQNEAQ (reference sequence). The CDR3 runs to 14 residues. V was pared by 0 bases and J by 6 bases, with 11 bases between. In DNA, the CDR3 is TGTGCCAGCAGCTTAGCGGTCGAGGGGGCTGAAGCTTTCTTT. Translating gives CASSLAVEGAEAFF.

Comment on this clone: Germline and junction disagree at one end, which may indicate a read error. V and J are TRBV4-2 and TRBJ2-3; TRBD1 agrees at 7 bases. This CDR3 contains 16 residues. Germline-derived CDR1 and CDR2 are LGHNA and YNFKEQ. The DNA for the CDR3 is TGTGCCAGCAGTCAAGGGGGCGCACAGGGCTCAGATACGCAGTATTTT. It is translated as CASSQGGAQGSDTQYF.

The V gene is TRBV30, the J gene TRBJ2-5; 10 nucleotides line up with TRBD2. This CDR3 has 15 amino acids. The V gene end was trimmed by 7 bases and the J gene end by 4 bases; junction bases not matched to a gene: 12. Per the germline V gene, CDR1 is GTSNPN and CDR2 is SVGIG (reference sequence). The CDR3 DNA reads as TGTGCCTTTTCGGGGCTAGCGGGAGCCGTAGAGACCCAGTACTTC. Its protein product is CAFSGLAGAVETQYF.

The chain employs TRBV7-2 and TRBJ2-5; tentatively, D is TRBD2 (7 bases). Trimming pared 4 bases from V and 9 bases from J, leaving 18 bases between. The CDR3 loop spans 14 amino acids. Germline CDR1 and CDR2: SGHTA and FQGNSA. The DNA of the CDR3 is TGTGCCAGCAGCTCCGGGACTAAGGGGGGGGCCCAGTACTTC. Amino acid sequence: CASSSGTKGGAQYF.

The J gene is TRBJ2-1, the V gene TRBV7-2; D ambiguous. V gave up 4 bases and J gave up 3 bases, with 16 bases separating them. This CDR3 is 16 amino acids long. Germline V CDR1 and CDR2: SGHTA, FQGNSA. As DNA, the CDR3 is TGTGCCAGCAGCTCCTTTATAGCCCGAAACTACAATGAGCAGTTCTTC. This translates into CASSSFIARNYNEQFF.

V gene TRBV6-2 or TRBV6-3 combines with J gene TRBJ1-1; 7 bases align to TRBD1. The CDR3 length is 18 residues. V lost 4 bases and J lost 1; bases outside the gene matches: 15. Germline V gives CDR1 MNHEY, CDR2 SVGEGT. The CDR3 DNA follows: TGTGCCAGCAGTTCGACGGGACTCCGGACAGGAGAGAACACTGAAGCTTTCTTT. It yields the protein CASSSTGLRTGENTEAFF.

This chain connects TRBV2 to TRBJ1-1; D may be TRBD1 (6 bases). Germline assignment: CDR1 SNHLY and CDR2 FYNNEI. CDR3 length: 15 amino acids. V lost 5 bases to trimming and J lost 5 bases, with 18 bases between them. CDR3 residues: CASSSRGGTWTEAFF. The CDR3 DNA reads TGTGCCAGCAGTAGCCGAGGGGGTACGTGGACTGAAGCTTTCTTT.

The chain links TRBV5-1 to TRBJ2-3; TRBD2 matches at 8 bases. J was trimmed by 0 bases and V by 3 bases; bases with no gene match: 6. The germline CDR1 and CDR2 sequences are SGHRS and YFSETQ. CDR3 length equals 16 residues. This chain's CDR3 is CASSSSSGPSTDTQYF. As DNA, the CDR3 is TGCGCCAGCAGCTCCTCTAGCGGGCCTAGCACAGATACGCAGTATTTT.

The genes are TRBV19 and TRBJ2-5, with 7 bases identical to TRBD1. This CDR3 comprises 14 residues. The germline CDR1 and CDR2 sequences are LNHDA and SQIVND (reference sequence). Unmatched junction bases numbered 7, after V lost 4 bases and J lost 5 bases. In DNA, the CDR3 is TGTGCCAGTAGTAATCAGGGGGTGGTCGAGACCCAGTACTTC. This translates into CASSNQGVVETQYF.

The genes are TRBV27 and TRBJ1-3; unclear D gene. Germline V gives CDR1 MNHEY, CDR2 SMNVEV (reference sequence). The CDR3 sequence is 15 residues long. V gave up 6 bases and J gave up 0 bases, with 12 bases separating them. CDR3 region: CASSPQDDSGNTIYF. The CDR3 nucleotides are TGTGCCAGCAGCCCTCAGGATGACTCTGGAAACACCATATATTTT.

The V gene is TRBV30, the J gene TRBJ2-3, with TRBD2 identical over 10 bases. V trimming: 1 base; J trimming: 2 bases; junction bases outside the gene matches: 3. Germline lookup yields CDR1 GTSNPN and CDR2 SVGIG (reference sequence). The CDR3 has 15 amino acids. CDR3 nucleotide sequence: TGTGCCTGGAGTGGGACTAGCGGATACACAGATACGCAGTATTTT. Protein product: CAWSGTSGYTDTQYF.

The rearrangement links TRBV2 to TRBJ1-5; 10 nucleotides align to TRBD1. CDR1 SNHLY and CDR2 FYNNEI come from the germline V gene. This CDR3 comprises 13 residues. J was trimmed by 5 bases and V by 8 bases; bases with no gene match: 3. This CDR3 reads CASVGTGDQPQHF. DNA for the CDR3: TGTGCCAGCGTCGGGACAGGGGATCAGCCCCAGCATTTT.

This clone is a singleton in its sample. The gene calls are TRBV5-1 and TRBJ1-1; unclear D gene. The germline CDR1 and CDR2 sequences are SGHRS and YFSETQ. Deletions cut 4 bases from V and 1 base from J, with 8 bases between. This CDR3 has 13 residues. Here the CDR3 DNA reads TGCGCCAGCAGCCCCGGGTCGAACACTGAAGCTTTCTTT. Translation: CASSPGSNTEAFF.

The gene calls are TRBV21-1 and TRBJ2-5; TRBD2, the table's D call, lacks a check against the DNA. TRBV21-1 constitutes a pseudogene. CDR3 size: 14 residues. Here the CDR3 DNA reads TGTGCCAGTCCTGCGCGGTGGGAGTTAGAGACCCAGTACTTC. Protein: CASPARWELETQYF.

This clone was picked up a small number of times. Here the CDR3 reads CASSASGQSYGYTF. CDR3 DNA sequence: TGCGCCAGCAGTGCGTCGGGACAGTCCTATGGCTACACCTTC. The chain employs TRBV10-1 and TRBJ1-2, with 7 bases that match TRBD1. This CDR3 has 14 amino acids. Germline V gene sequence: CDR1 WNHNN, CDR2 SYGVQD (reference sequence). The trim removed 4 bases at V and 4 bases at J, leaving 6 bases unmatched.

The chain is built from TRBV7-2 and TRBJ2-7; 9 bases fit TRBD2. Germline V lookup: CDR1 SGHTA, CDR2 FQGNSA. The CDR3 has 15 amino acids. Trimming cost V 4 bases and J 5 bases; bases outside gene matches: 9. CDR3 protein: CASSSLAGVGNEQYF. Written as DNA, the CDR3 is TGTGCCAGCAGCTCGTTAGCGGGAGTTGGGAACGAGCAGTACTTC.

The chain is built from TRBV7-2 and TRBJ2-5; TRBD2 aligns across 13 bases. The CDR3 is 16 amino acids. Germline V CDR1 and CDR2: SGHTA, FQGNSA. The V and J ends lost 3 bases and 2 bases, in that order; junction bases with no gene match: 3. The DNA for the CDR3 is TGTGCCAGCAGCTTCGGGACTAGCGGGATTCAAGAGACCCAGTACTTC. This codes for CASSFGTSGIQETQYF.

The V call is TRBV5-1, the J call TRBJ2-2, with 8 bases that match TRBD1. V dropped 0 bases and J dropped 3; count of bases not matched to a gene: 1. The CDR3 has 15 amino acids. In germline, CDR1 is SGHRS, CDR2 YFSETQ. CDR3 sequence reads: CASSLETGDTGELFF. The CDR3 bases are TGCGCCAGCAGCTTGGAGACAGGGGACACCGGGGAGCTGTTTTTT.

The gene calls are TRBV5-1 and TRBJ2-5, with TRBD2 identical over 8 bases. CDR1 and CDR2 from the germline V gene are SGHRS and YFSETQ. CDR3 size: 15 residues. After removal of 6 bases from V and 2 bases from J, the junction contained 9 bases not matched to a gene. The CDR3: CASTPGSGGQETQYF. The CDR3, as DNA: TGCGCCAGCACGCCAGGGTCGGGAGGGCAAGAGACCCAGTACTTC.

The V gene is TRBV7-2, the J gene TRBJ1-5; 7 bases match TRBD1. Germline loops: CDR1 SGHTA, CDR2 FQGNSA. After removal of 5 bases from V and 6 bases from J, the junction contained 7 bases not matched to a gene. The CDR3 contains 14 residues. The chain's CDR3 is CASSPNRGGQPQHF. CDR3 DNA: TGTGCCAGCAGCCCCAACAGGGGTGGTCAGCCCCAGCATTTT.

The chain recombines TRBV7-2 with TRBJ2-1; D unresolved. CDR3 length equals 15 residues. Germline V lookup: CDR1 SGHTA, CDR2 FQGNSA. Trimming left V 2 bases short and J 0 bases short, with 8 bases between. Here the CDR3 reads CASSLRLSSYNEQFF. The CDR3 DNA sequence: TGTGCCAGCAGCTTAAGACTGAGCTCCTACAATGAGCAGTTCTTC.